The entry that follows covers one T cell receptor (beta chain) sequence. Its target antigen remains unknown. Base quality data are lacking; no much larger clone is found one base away. This sample was taken from a study of cytomegalovirus exposure and HLA in healthy donors listed by TCRdb under 2017. General notes on the study: An earlier analysis of more than 550 of the donors reported 276 Gb of sequence data and 100 million to 120 million unique TCR beta sequences obtained from around 180 million T cells. Donor age, sex, ethnicity and CMV serostatus were compiled alongside the repertoire data. The study profiled the T cell repertoires of 500 to 800 subjects by immunosequencing and related them to cytomegalovirus serostatus. Roughly 5 DR-DQ haplotypes were handled as single units for association and clustering because linkage in the cohort was strong. Both class I and class II loci were covered by HLA typing, at four-digit resolution. High-throughput TCR immunosequencing, statistical association of individual TCRs with disease status, and machine learning were combined to predict cytomegalovirus infection status. The study aimed to test whether signatures of past pathogen exposure could be identified by cataloging public T cell receptors. Every repertoire in the discovery cohort had been generated on one and the same sequencing platform. An early release covering just under 650 HLA-typed donors comprised 250 to 350 gigabases of sequencing data and 85 million or so unique TCR sequences. Among 300 to 500 genotyped donors of the cohort, an average of about 240,000 unique TCR beta nucleotide sequences was sequenced per donor, of which about 20% were non-productive. Of the 350 to 450 genotyped donors, 81% fell in the genetic ancestry cluster associated with self-reported Caucasian donors. In a later genetic analysis, genome-wide SNP genotypes for about 55% of the roughly 670 donors were used, and that subset was treated as a discovery cohort. An earlier analysis of fewer than 700 of the donors applied high-throughput TCR beta sequencing to assess whether each TCR beta V gene segment acted as functional or pseudogenic. The number of donors typed differed by locus, with roughly 629-640 for A, B, C, DRB1 and DQB1, roughly 520 for DQA1, 600 to 610 for DPA1, and 450 to 480 for DPB1. A later analysis re-analyzed previously published TCR beta repertoires from 550 to 700 donors and added high-resolution HLA genotyping to study TCR occurrence patterns. In the later analysis, no new phenotypic data were used to find candidate immune exposures; instead, reliance was placed on TCR beta sequences and their occurrence across donors. A separate validation cohort of approximately 120 different subjects was used in addition to the roughly 640-subject first cohort.

Receptor amplification or capture employed the immunoSEQ multiplex PCR assay. A mixture of 60 forward primers for TCR Vbeta segments and 13 reverse primers for TCR Jbeta segments was used in the multiplex PCR. The CDR3 region of rearranged TCR beta genes was amplified from genomic DNA with a multiplex PCR assay. On the Illumina HiSeq System, the amplified TCR beta libraries were sequenced as 87-base-pair reads. On the study's bioinformatics: Across the 600 to 700 repertoires, a later analysis counted around 80 million unique TCR beta chains, about 10 million of which were shared by at least two donors. Raw reads were error-corrected and collapsed into unique sequences by a nearest-neighbor algorithm in which closely related sequences were merged to remove PCR and sequencing errors. V, D and J gene segments were assigned by aligning CDR3 sequences to IMGT reference sequences. For a sequence to be retained, a match of at least six nucleotides was required to both a V gene segment and a J gene segment. Rearrangements were classified as productive when the CDR3 lacked stop codons and remained in frame with V and J, and all other rearrangements were classified as non-productive. CDR3 was defined according to IMGT convention as the region running from the second conserved V-encoded cysteine to the conserved J-encoded phenylalanine. The earlier analysis of fewer than 750 of the donors excluded sequences that lacked an unambiguous match to a single V gene segment. In an earlier analysis of about 590 of the donors, a V segment was called functional when productive rearrangements were above 56.7%, and segregating when the standard deviation between donors exceeded 5%. To diagnose cytomegalovirus status from the catalog of TCR beta chain sequences, a statistical classification framework was built. V and J gene assignment, in a later analysis, came from comparing TCR nucleotide sequences with IMGT/GENE-DB human TR gene sequences. A later analysis assigned CDR3 sequences and most-parsimonious VDJ recombination scenarios with the TCRdist pipeline. In a later analysis, each TCR beta chain was defined by its CDR3 amino acid sequence together with its V-gene family, and reads lacking a unique V-gene family were excluded. A later analysis removed roughly 590 highly shared, low-generation-probability nucleotide sequences to deal with suspected cross-contamination and a sequencing artifact. For each public chain, a later analysis derived a clonal expansion index from normalized ranks of inferred template counts within each repertoire. In a later analysis, generation probabilities were computed using a VDJ recombination model fitted to out-of-frame rearrangements, and the results were checked against IGoR. In a later analysis, TCR-TCR, TCR-HLA and TCR-CMV co-occurrence was scored with hypergeometric tests, and a repertoire-size bias correction was applied to TCR pairs. In a later analysis, false discovery rates were estimated by permuting HLA or CMV assignments 20 times. In a later analysis, co-occurring TCRs were grouped with DBSCAN, and TCRdist sequence similarity was added when clustering was performed within HLA-allele-positive subsets. Co-occurrence clustering excluded repertoires with fewer than 30,000 or more than 120,000 public chains, plus five with anomalous nucleotide sharing. TCRdb retrieved this table from immuneACCESS and kept in-frame rearrangements only. Not all clones are present; in checked studies, unresolved V genes account for under half, and no reason is known for the remainder. V and J calls and clone size are as listed in that table; D and trimming were resolved from the DNA. The sample table contains 130,000 or so clones; only one count was recorded for 77% of them. Over 0.9% of the sample belongs to the ten largest clones.

In total, roughly 670 healthy bone marrow donors made up the cohort. At the time of sampling, all cohort members were nominally healthy, though unrecorded immune exposures were likely present. The donor was CMV seronegative and belonged to the group of under 400 seronegative cohort members. Each donor provided a peripheral blood sample, and peripheral blood mononuclear cells were used for TCR beta sequencing. The Qiagen DNeasy Blood Extraction Kit was used to extract genomic DNA from the blood cell samples. The CDR3 goes from the cysteine to the phenylalanine over 14 residues. Only the CDR3 region is kept as DNA, spanning 42 bases read in frame from base 1. Via the germline V gene, CDR1 is SGHTS and CDR2 YDEGEE. Here V drops 5 bases and J drops 3 bases, and the junction holds 5 bases not matched to any gene. Here is what the overall study found, with its caveats: A total of about 150 TCR beta chains were listed by the study as associated with cytomegalovirus. Most TCR sequences were seen in very few donors, while some public TCRs were found in many individuals. In both the original and validation cohorts, the classifier was reported to diagnose cytomegalovirus status with high specificity and sensitivity. Compared with equally common non-associated chains, HLA-associated TCR beta chains in a later analysis were more clonally expanded and had lower generation probabilities. When HLA alleles, especially DR and DQ, strongly co-occurred, TCR associations were difficult to assign to individual alleles. According to a later analysis, most CMV-associated TCR beta chains appeared to be HLA-restricted, and the HLA associations seemed to be driven largely by CMV exposure. Several of the top co-occurrence clusters appeared to be linked to parvovirus B19, influenza, CMV and Epstein-Barr virus, according to a later analysis. A cluster of highly shared sequence variants was judged likely to be a technical artifact of the sequencing pipeline. The authors suggested that the approach could potentially be extended to other disease states and immunological phenotypes. Roughly uniform sequencing depth across donors was assumed in presence/absence analyses, although this assumption may not hold. In vitro tests confirmed that a few of the cytomegalovirus-associated TCR beta chains recognize cytomegalovirus antigens. Some IMGT-functional V segments, including TRBV6-2 and TRBV6-3, could not be told apart with the 87-base-pair reads, so those segments were excluded. Because HLA typing was unavailable for some donors at each locus, only the typed subset was used in association tests. Only TCR beta chains were sequenced in this cohort, and the absence of alpha or paired-chain data limited detectable features. The only immune exposure information available for the cohort was CMV serostatus. According to a later genetic analysis, donors in an Asian-associated ancestry cluster had fewer N-insertions in productive TCRs than the approximately 670-donor mean. A further reported finding was that TCR beta sequences accurately predicted the HLA-A and HLA-B alleles for most subjects in the first cohort. Because counts were too low, about 15 rarely observed V segments, including chromosome 9 orphons, were left out of the earlier analysis of over 550 of the donors. In a later genetic analysis, a missense DCLRE1C variant was associated with V-gene and J-gene trimming of TCR beta chains, and the association was replicated in an independent cohort. Specific HLA alleles were associated with 16,951 TCR beta sequences at a false discovery rate of 0.05 in a later analysis. In an earlier analysis of approximately 590 of the donors, most TCR beta V segments appeared in productive rearrangements about 87% or about 30% of the time, broadly matching IMGT annotations. Linkage disequilibrium might explain the correlated functional status among segregating V segments, but an unknown experimental factor could not be excluded. A later analysis found that TCR association rates varied across HLA loci, with DRB1 alleles showing the most associated TCRs and HLA-C alleles the fewest.

The sequencing sample was made of PBMCs. The rearrangement joined TRBV5-8 to TRBJ1-5; TRBD1 aligns with 7 central bases. The TCR sequence derives from a woman aged 60 to 75 in good health and CMV-seronegative. The nucleotide sequence reads as follows: TGTGCCAGCAGACTGGGGACAGTCAATCAGCCCCAGCATTTT. Translation gives CASRLGTVNQPQHF.